This T cell receptor (beta chain) was profiled in a study of OX40 agonist ivuxolimab in advanced cancers. About the study: Patients with hepatocellular carcinoma, melanoma, renal cell or head and neck cancer made up the dose-escalation patients. Broader study findings: The study found that CD8+ T cells averaged more expanded clones than CD4+. The CD4+ and CD8+ T cells in the blood had expanded clonally by week 6 at 0.1 to 3.0 mg/kg.

A note on this clone: The antigen remains undetermined.

The data were produced by immunoSEQ multiplex PCR, yet TCRdb's version contains in-frame clones alone and is incomplete. The sample carries around 85,000 clones, about 90% recorded once. This CDR3 has 14 residues. Germline V lookup: CDR1 SGHKS, CDR2 YYEKEE (reference sequence). V lost 4 bases and J lost 4; bases outside the gene matches: 3. Sequencing used CD4+ or CD8+ T cells sorted from blood, obtained in a trial of the OX40 agonist ivuxolimab. The V gene is TRBV5-5, the J gene TRBJ2-2, with 8 bases fitting TRBD1. This clonotype was sampled from an adult with an advanced solid tumor such as melanoma, head and neck, liver or kidney cancer. This CDR3 is CASSPDRVTGELFF. CDR3 coding DNA: TGTGCCAGCAGCCCGGACAGGGTCACCGGGGAGCTGTTTTTT.